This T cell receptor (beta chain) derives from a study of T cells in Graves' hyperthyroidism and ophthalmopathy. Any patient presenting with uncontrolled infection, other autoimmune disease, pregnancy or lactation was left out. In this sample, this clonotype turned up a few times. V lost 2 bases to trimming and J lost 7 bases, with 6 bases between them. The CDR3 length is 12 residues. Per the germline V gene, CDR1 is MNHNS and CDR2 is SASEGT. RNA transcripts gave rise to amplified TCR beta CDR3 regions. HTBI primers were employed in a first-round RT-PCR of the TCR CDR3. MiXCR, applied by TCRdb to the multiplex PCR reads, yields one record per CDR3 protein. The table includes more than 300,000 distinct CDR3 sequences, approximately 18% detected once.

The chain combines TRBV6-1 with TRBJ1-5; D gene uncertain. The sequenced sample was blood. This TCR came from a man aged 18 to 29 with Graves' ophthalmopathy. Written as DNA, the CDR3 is TGTGCCAGCAGTGAACCGCCCCAGCCCCAGCATTTT. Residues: CASSEPPQPQHF.